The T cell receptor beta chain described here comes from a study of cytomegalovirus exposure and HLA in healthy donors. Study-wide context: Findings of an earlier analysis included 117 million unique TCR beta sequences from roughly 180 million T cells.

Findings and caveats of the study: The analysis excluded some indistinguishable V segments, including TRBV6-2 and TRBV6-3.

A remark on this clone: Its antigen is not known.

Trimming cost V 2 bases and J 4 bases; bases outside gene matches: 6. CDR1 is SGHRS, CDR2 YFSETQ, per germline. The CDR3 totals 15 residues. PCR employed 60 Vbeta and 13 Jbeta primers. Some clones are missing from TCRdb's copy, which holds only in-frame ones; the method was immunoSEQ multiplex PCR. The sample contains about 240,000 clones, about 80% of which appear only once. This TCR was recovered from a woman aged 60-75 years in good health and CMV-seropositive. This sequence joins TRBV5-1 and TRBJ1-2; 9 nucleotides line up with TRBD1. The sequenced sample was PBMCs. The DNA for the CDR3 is TGCGCCAGCAGCTTAGGGACAGGGAGGGTCTATGGCTACACCTTC. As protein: CASSLGTGRVYGYTF.